The 16 T cell receptor beta chains below all came from one sample that was sequenced in a study of blood T cell repertoires in COVID-19. Using immunoSEQ multiplex PCR, the repertoire was profiled, and TCRdb retains in-frame clones only, with some absent. This sample has 300,000 to 350,000 clones, with 90% found just once. The sequenced sample consisted of PBMCs or T cells enriched from blood (not recorded which). The receptors derive from a woman between 18 and 30 years old with acute COVID-19.

The V gene is TRBV7-9, the J gene TRBJ2-2; TRBD1 is a possible D gene (5 bases). There are 14 residues in the CDR3. From germline, CDR1 is SEHNR and CDR2 FQNEAQ (reference sequence). V lost 5 bases and J lost 8, with 15 bases in between. CDR3 sequence reads: CASSATREGGELFF. The DNA for the CDR3 is TGTGCCAGCAGCGCGACCAGGGAAGGGGGGGAGCTGTTTTTT.

The chain couples TRBV2 to TRBJ1-5; maybe TRBD1 (6 bases). This CDR3 region has 16 residues. The V and J ends lost 2 bases and 0 bases respectively, with 11 bases between them. Per the germline V gene, CDR1 is SNHLY and CDR2 is FYNNEI. The DNA of the CDR3 is TGTGCCAGCAGTGAACAGGGGCAGGGTAGCAATCAGCCCCAGCATTTT. It translates to CASSEQGQGSNQPQHF.

This clone occurred once. The chain recombines TRBV10-3 with TRBJ2-1; 9 bases are a match to TRBD2. The CDR3 loop spans 15 amino acids. The germline V gene has CDR1 ENHRY and CDR2 SYGVKD. J was trimmed by 9 bases and V by 1 base; bases with no gene match: 7. The CDR3 DNA follows: TGTGCCATCAGTGAGTTAGGGACTAGCTCCGTTGAGCAGTTCTTC. Encoded protein: CAISELGTSSVEQFF.

The chain has TRBV28 and TRBJ1-5, with TRBD1 matching over 11 bases. Germline V gene sequence: CDR1 MDHEN, CDR2 SYDVKM. Losses at the gene ends were 2 bases for V and 6 bases for J; bases not matched to a gene: 6. The CDR3 covers 16 residues. This CDR3 reads CASSLAFGTGGQPQHF. Written as DNA, the CDR3 is TGTGCCAGCAGTTTAGCCTTCGGGACAGGGGGTCAGCCCCAGCATTTT. The full variable domain, completed using reference TRBV28 and TRBJ1-5, is DVKVTQSSRYLVKRTGEKVFLECVQDMDHENMFWYRQDPGLGLRLIYFSYDVKMKEKGDIPEGYSVSREKKERFSLILESASTNQTSMYLCASSLAFGTGGQPQHFGDGTRLSIL.

This CDR3 reads CASSSRGIYNEQFF. CDR3 DNA: TGTGCCAGTAGTAGCAGGGGAATCTACAATGAGCAGTTCTTC. The V gene is TRBV19, the J gene TRBJ2-1; a possible D gene is TRBD1 (6 bases). The CDR3 is 14 residues long. Trimming removed 4 bases from V and 3 bases from J, with 10 bases in between. Per germline, CDR1 LNHDA and CDR2 SQIVND (reference sequence).

This chain links TRBV18 with TRBJ2-7; 7 positions agree with TRBD2. Trimming removed 6 bases from V and 4 bases from J; junction bases left unmatched: 9. This CDR3 contains 14 residues. Germline loops: CDR1 KGHSH, CDR2 LQKENI. Here the CDR3 reads CASSPGGRRYEQYF. The CDR3 DNA sequence: TGTGCCAGCTCCCCCGGCGGGAGAAGGTACGAGCAGTACTTC.

This chain joins TRBV5-1 and TRBJ2-7, with 8 bases lining up with TRBD2. This CDR3 region has 15 residues. Germline V CDR1 and CDR2: SGHRS, YFSETQ. Unmatched junction bases numbered 7, after V lost 0 bases and J lost 5 bases. CDR3 bases: TGCGCCAGCAGCTTGGTTCCCGGGAGGGCTGACGAGCAGTACTTC. As protein: CASSLVPGRADEQYF. The whole variable domain, filled in from reference TRBV5-1 and TRBJ2-7, reads KAGVTQTPRYLIKTRGQQVTLSCSPISGHRSVSWYQQTPGQGLQFLFEYFSETQRNKGNFPGRFSGRQFSNSRSEMNVSTLELGDSALYLCASSLVPGRADEQYFGPGTRLTVT.

The gene calls are TRBV27 and TRBJ2-1; possibly TRBD2 for D (6 bases). The CDR3 length is 18 residues. V was pared by 3 bases and J by 1 base, with 19 bases between. The germline V gene encodes CDR1 MNHEY and CDR2 SMNVEV (reference sequence). The CDR3 DNA is TGTGCCAGCAGTTTTGTAACGGGAGAGGTCCTTTCCTACAATGAGCAGTTCTTC. Translating it yields CASSFVTGEVLSYNEQFF.

CDR3 protein: CATCSAVNEKLFF. DNA for the CDR3: TGTGCCACCTGTTCGGCGGTCAATGAAAAACTGTTTTTT. The chain recombines TRBV24-1 with TRBJ1-4, with D uncertain. Germline V gives CDR1 KGHDR, CDR2 SFDVKD. The CDR3 loop spans 13 amino acids. The V end lost 9 bases, the J end lost 5 bases, and 12 bases lay between the germline ends.

The chain combines TRBV9 with TRBJ2-5, with a weak D call TRBD2 (6 bases). The CDR3 has 15 amino acids. Trimming took 2 bases from V and 5 from J, leaving 16 bases between them. Per germline, CDR1 SGDLS and CDR2 YYNGEE. The chain's CDR3 is CASSVGSVGRETQYF. CDR3 in DNA: TGTGCCAGCAGCGTGGGGAGTGTGGGGAGGGAGACCCAGTACTTC.

The rearrangement uses TRBV7-8 and TRBJ2-5; the match to TRBD1 covers 9 bases. Germline loops: CDR1 SGHVS, CDR2 FQNEAQ. The length of the CDR3 is 14 residues. V dropped 3 bases and J dropped 6; count of bases not matched to a gene: 5. CDR3 sequence: CASSLDRGGKTQYF. DNA for the CDR3: TGTGCCAGCAGCTTGGACAGGGGTGGGAAGACCCAGTACTTC.

A single count supports this clone. This chain joins TRBV9 and TRBJ1-1; TRBD1 agrees at 7 bases. The V gene end was trimmed by 4 bases and the J gene end by 1 base; junction bases not matched to a gene: 7. The CDR3 extends over 15 amino acids. CDR1 SGDLS and CDR2 YYNGEE come from the germline V gene. In nucleotides, the CDR3 is TGTGCCAGCAGCTCCCAGGGGGATAAGAACACTGAAGCTTTCTTT. This gives the protein CASSSQGDKNTEAFF.

V gene TRBV19 combines with J gene TRBJ1-2; the D is unclear. Trimming left V 5 bases short and J 8 bases short, with 15 bases between. CDR3 length equals 13 residues. Germline values: CDR1 LNHDA, CDR2 SQIVND (reference sequence). CDR3 in DNA: TGTGCCAGTAGTCCCCGGGAAACAAGAGGCTACACCTTC. Protein product: CASSPRETRGYTF.

The rearrangement uses TRBV7-6 and TRBJ2-2; D possibly corresponds to TRBD2 (6 bases). Germline V CDR1 and CDR2: SGHVS, FNYEAQ. V was trimmed by 5 bases and J by 0 bases, leaving 13 bases between them. This CDR3 contains 16 residues. CDR3 bases: TGTGCCAGCAGCCAACCCCCTAGCGCGAACACCGGGGAGCTGTTTTTT. Protein sequence: CASSQPPSANTGELFF.

This clone is a singleton in its sample. The gene calls are TRBV29-1 and TRBJ2-7, with 10 bases identical to TRBD1. This CDR3 has 13 amino acids. Germline V CDR1 and CDR2: SQVTM, ANQGSEA. The junction had 7 bases not matched to a gene; V was cut back by 6 bases and J by 5 bases. This CDR3 reads CSVLGQGNNEQYF. The CDR3 DNA reads as TGCAGCGTCTTGGGACAGGGGAACAACGAGCAGTACTTC.

This clone was observed once. A read error is possible here, since a much larger clone lies one base away. This chain connects TRBV7-9 to TRBJ1-5; 7 positions agree with TRBD1. The CDR3 is made up of 13 amino acids. Germline V lookup: CDR1 SEHNR, CDR2 FQNEAQ (reference sequence). V was clipped by 5 bases and J by 4 bases; unmatched bases: 2. The CDR3 sequence: CASSATGNQPQHF. CDR3 nucleotides: TGTGCCAGCAGCGCGACAGGGAATCAGCCCCAGCATTTT.